This T cell receptor beta chain was recovered during a study of T cells in Graves' hyperthyroidism and ophthalmopathy. About the research overall: The blood sample was taken at first diagnosis, before treatment began.

A patient was excluded if there was uncontrolled infection, other autoimmune disease, pregnancy or lactation. The diagnostic basis comprised clinical symptoms, serum thyroxine and TRAb, thyroid ultrasound and orbital computed tomography. Amplified regions were TCR beta CDR3 sequences from RNA transcripts. During a first-round RT-PCR of the TCR CDR3, the HTBI primer set was used. TCRdb re-analysed the multiplex PCR reads in MiXCR, keeping a single row per CDR3 protein. Among hundreds of thousands of distinct CDR3 sequences listed, less than 20% were seen once. Study-wide results and caveats: Progression to ophthalmopathy was predicted a median of about six months early.

CDR1 SGHRS and CDR2 YFSETQ come from the germline V gene. The V end was cut by 0 bases, the J end by 0 bases, with 13 bases between. This CDR3 contains 16 residues. Worth noting for this clonotype: No antigen is known for it.

V usage is TRBV5-1 and J usage is TRBJ2-7, with D maybe TRBD2 (6 bases). Sequencing input: blood. This TCR was sampled from a woman aged 18-35 years with Graves' hyperthyroidism. CDR3 coding DNA: TGCGCCAGCAGCTTGGCCGGTGCGACTAGCTCCTACGAGCAGTACTTC. Its protein product is CASSLAGATSSYEQYF.